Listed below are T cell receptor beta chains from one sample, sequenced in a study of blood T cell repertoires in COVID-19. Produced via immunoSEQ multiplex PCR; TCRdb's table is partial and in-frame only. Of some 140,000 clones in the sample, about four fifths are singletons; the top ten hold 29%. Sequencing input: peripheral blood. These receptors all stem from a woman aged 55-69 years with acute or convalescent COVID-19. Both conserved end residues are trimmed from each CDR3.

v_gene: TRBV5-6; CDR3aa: ASSLVDRERGYT
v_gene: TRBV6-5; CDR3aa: ASSPGFAGELF
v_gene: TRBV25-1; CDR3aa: ASSVGETQY
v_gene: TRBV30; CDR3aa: AWSVQVSYEQY
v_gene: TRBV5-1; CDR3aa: ASSPTPQGANTEAF
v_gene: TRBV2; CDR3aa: ASSQGAGANVLT
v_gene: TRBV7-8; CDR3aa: ASRLAVQETQY
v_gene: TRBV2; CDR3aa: ASRTDYSNQPQH
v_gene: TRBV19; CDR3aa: ASSVQGSGANVLT
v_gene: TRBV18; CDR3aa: ASSPGTGTLNYGYT
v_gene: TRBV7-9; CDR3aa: ASSLQAGGDGTEAF
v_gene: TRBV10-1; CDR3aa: ASSGGQGTYADTQY
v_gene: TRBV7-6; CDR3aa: ASSLGQGAKGNTIY
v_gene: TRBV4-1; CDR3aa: ASSSLQGVGVGYT
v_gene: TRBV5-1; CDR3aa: ASSFRTGNTEAF
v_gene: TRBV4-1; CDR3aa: ASSQRTGTGNTIY
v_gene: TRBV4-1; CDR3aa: ASSQDLIAYGYT
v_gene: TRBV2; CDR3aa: ASSRSNQPQH
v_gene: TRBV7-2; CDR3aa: ASSLTGGETQY
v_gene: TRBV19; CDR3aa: ASSISGQGRTNEKLF
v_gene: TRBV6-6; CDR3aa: ASASTSGNEQF
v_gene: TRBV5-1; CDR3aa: ASSSGQGFYNEQF
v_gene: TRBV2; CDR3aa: ASSIRTGGNQPQH
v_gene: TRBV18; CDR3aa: ASSPDRGNQPQH
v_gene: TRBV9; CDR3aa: ASSATGLADQETQY
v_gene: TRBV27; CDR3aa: ASSLKGPRTGGSYEQY
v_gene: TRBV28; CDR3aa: ASRSGVSYNEQF
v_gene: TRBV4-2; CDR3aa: ASSQGGGGDGGTEAF
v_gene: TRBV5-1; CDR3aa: ASSRRTGGDTDTQY
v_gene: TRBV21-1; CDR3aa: ASSKARQIDSSGANVLT
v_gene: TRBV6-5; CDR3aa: ASRTILAGQETQY
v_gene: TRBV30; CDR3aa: AWISTEAF
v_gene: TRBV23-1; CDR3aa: ASSQDEGALGGSSGNTIY
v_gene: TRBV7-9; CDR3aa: ASSTTKGAQPQH
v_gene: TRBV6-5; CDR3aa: ASSWTSGGTETQY
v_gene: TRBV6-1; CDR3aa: ASSEGLGRGVSDTQY
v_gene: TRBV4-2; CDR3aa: ASSQGQNEKLF
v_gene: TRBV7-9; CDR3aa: ASSSAREKNQPQH
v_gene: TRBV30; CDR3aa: AWSPSWAQPQH
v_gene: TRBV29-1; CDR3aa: SVPGQALYGYT
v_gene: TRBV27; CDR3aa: ASSLSVWGLGYGYT
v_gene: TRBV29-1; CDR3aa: SVDSGGGTDTQY
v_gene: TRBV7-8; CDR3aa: ASSSQYSPLH
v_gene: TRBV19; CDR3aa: ASSMRQGSSYNSPLH
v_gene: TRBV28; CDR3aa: ASSYIRGWSNQPQH
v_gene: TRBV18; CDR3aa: ASSPESGSSQPQH
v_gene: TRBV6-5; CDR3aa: ASSPRPLNSPLH
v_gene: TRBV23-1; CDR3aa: ASSQSTTKDNEQF
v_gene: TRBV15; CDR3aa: ATSRDQGGNEKLF
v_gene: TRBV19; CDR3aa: ASTSVGDSNQPQH
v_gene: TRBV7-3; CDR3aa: ASSLTGGTGDNEQF
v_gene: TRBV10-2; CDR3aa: ASSELIRGEQY
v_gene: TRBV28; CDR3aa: ASSTGTMNTEAF
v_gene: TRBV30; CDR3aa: AWSVGGADTQY
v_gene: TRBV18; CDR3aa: ASSPGQGYSPLH
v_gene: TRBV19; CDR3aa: ASSPGTGYFYGYT
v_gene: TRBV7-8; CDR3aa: ASSLAQGGNSPLH